What follows describes a single T cell receptor (beta chain). In Seattle, patients joined the study during active infection and were tracked longitudinally. Under the authors' procedure: Reference gene primer amplification yielded estimated nucleated cell counts. Assay: immunoSEQ multiplex PCR; the TCRdb copy retains only in-frame clones and omits some. For V, J and clone size, that table is used; D and trimming come from the DNA. The sample holds around 60,000 clones, just under 75% seen once. The CDR3 length is 16 residues. CDR1 is ENHRY, CDR2 SYGVKD, per germline. The junction had 4 bases not matched to a gene; V was cut back by 4 bases and J by 4 bases. This specimen belongs to a study of blood T cell repertoires in COVID-19. Study in general: Donors in the United States, Italy and Spain gave samples during acute or convalescent COVID-19.

The chain recombines TRBV10-3 with TRBJ2-3; 14 nucleotides match TRBD2. This receptor was identified in a woman in her 70s with COVID-19, enrolled during active disease. Sequencing was carried out using peripheral blood. The CDR3 sequence is CAISVGLAGESDTQYF. In DNA, the CDR3 is TGTGCCATCAGTGTGGGACTAGCGGGAGAGTCAGATACGCAGTATTTT.